These T cell receptor beta chains were read from a single sample in a study of blood T cell repertoires in COVID-19. Clones were read by immunoSEQ multiplex PCR, and TCRdb kept only the in-frame ones, dropping some. The sample contains about 60,000 clones, about nine tenths of which appear only once. The sequencing sample was made of peripheral blood. The receptors stem from a human donor with active COVID-19. The donor label of this sample is uncertain. The CDR3 runs from the conserved cysteine through the conserved F or W. D genes are given only for firm matches. Clone size, where shown, is once, few, many, or a class for clones that have expanded.

v_call	d_call	clone_size	j_call	cdr3_aa	cdr3_nt
TRBV19	TRBD1	-	TRBJ2-2	CASSPPRDRGSGELFF	TGTGCCAGTAGTCCCCCCCGGGACAGGGGGTCCGGGGAGCTGTTTTTT
TRBV18	-	-	TRBJ2-3	CASSPKGDTQYF	TGTGCCAGCTCACCAAAGGGGGATACGCAGTATTTT
TRBV18	-	-	TRBJ1-1	CASSPTGEMNTEAFF	TGTGCCAGCTCACCAACGGGGGAGATGAACACTGAAGCTTTCTTT
TRBV3-1/TRBV3-2	-	once	TRBJ2-1	CASSQDSSYNEQFF	TGTGCCAGCAGCCAGGACAGCTCCTACAATGAGCAGTTCTTC
TRBV19	TRBD2	-	TRBJ2-1	CASSIWRLAGDNEQFF	TGTGCCAGTAGTATATGGAGGCTAGCGGGGGACAATGAGCAGTTCTTC
TRBV7-9	TRBD1	-	TRBJ1-2	CASSAQGASRYGYTF	TGTGCCAGCAGCGCACAGGGGGCGTCGCGGTATGGCTACACCTTC
TRBV9	-	-	TRBJ1-2	CASSVVPGEDYGYTF	TGTGCCAGCAGCGTAGTCCCAGGGGAAGACTATGGCTACACCTTC
TRBV5-5	-	-	TRBJ2-7	CASSSQGGAGGYEQYF	TGTGCCAGCAGCTCGCAAGGAGGGGCGGGTGGCTACGAGCAGTACTTC
TRBV28	-	-	TRBJ2-5	CASTVVRSRGTQYF	TGTGCCAGCACCGTGGTGCGCTCCAGGGGGACCCAGTACTTC
TRBV11-2	-	-	TRBJ1-1	CASSLVQGERTEAFF	TGTGCCAGCAGCTTAGTACAGGGAGAACGCACTGAAGCTTTCTTT
TRBV4-3	TRBD2	once	TRBJ2-1	CASSQDPRTRYNEQFF	TGCGCCAGCAGCCAAGACCCGAGGACTAGATACAATGAGCAGTTCTTC
TRBV2	TRBD2	-	TRBJ2-5	CASTRGLGETQYF	TGTGCCAGCACCCGAGGACTAGGTGAGACCCAGTACTTC
TRBV27	-	-	TRBJ2-2	CASSFSNGELFF	TGTGCCAGCAGTTTTAGTAACGGGGAGCTGTTTTTT
TRBV5-4	-	-	TRBJ2-6	CASSREMSSGANVLTF	TGTGCCAGCAGCAGAGAGATGAGCTCTGGGGCCAACGTCCTGACTTTC
TRBV19	-	-	TRBJ1-2	CASSIAGHSYTF	TGTGCCAGTAGTATAGCGGGACATAGCTACACCTTC
TRBV5-6	TRBD2	-	TRBJ2-5	CASSSHLTSGGAWGTQYF	TGTGCCAGCAGCTCCCACCTGACTAGCGGGGGGGCCTGGGGGACCCAGTACTTC
TRBV2	-	once	TRBJ2-3	CASSGRVNTQYF	TGTGCCAGCAGTGGGAGGGTTAATACGCAGTATTTT
TRBV6-5	-	-	TRBJ2-3	CASRRLSTDTQYF	TGTGCCAGCAGGCGGCTTAGCACAGATACGCAGTATTTT
TRBV27	TRBD1	-	TRBJ2-7	CASSLGQAAYEQYF	TGTGCCAGCAGTTTAGGACAGGCAGCCTACGAGCAGTACTTC
TRBV2	-	-	TRBJ2-6	CASKGSGVRVLGFSSGANVLTF	TGTGCCAGCAAAGGGTCGGGGGTCCGAGTGTTAGGCTTCTCCTCTGGGGCCAACGTCCTGACTTTC
TRBV6-5	TRBD1	-	TRBJ2-7	CASSPGTGPYEQYF	TGTGCCAGCAGTCCCGGGACAGGGCCCTACGAGCAGTACTTC
TRBV19	TRBD1	-	TRBJ2-4	CASSPAGTGVKNIQYF	TGTGCCAGTAGTCCCGCGGGGACAGGGGTAAAAAACATTCAGTACTTC
TRBV7-6	TRBD2	-	TRBJ2-7	CASSLEGLAPYEQYF	TGTGCCAGCAGCTTAGAGGGACTAGCGCCCTACGAGCAGTACTTC
TRBV28	-	-	TRBJ2-3	CASSLGTGYSTDTQYF	TGTGCCAGCAGTTTGGGAACAGGGTATTCCACAGATACGCAGTATTTT
TRBV11-1	TRBD1	-	TRBJ1-1	CASSLKQGGNTEAFF	TGTGCCAGCAGCTTGAAACAGGGGGGGAACACTGAAGCTTTCTTT
TRBV25-1	-	-	TRBJ1-2	CASSESVYGYTF	TGTGCCAGCAGTGAGTCAGTTTATGGCTACACCTTC
TRBV7-8	-	-	TRBJ1-5	CASSLEEAGAGQPQHF	TGTGCCAGCAGCTTAGAGGAGGCAGGGGCAGGCCAGCCCCAGCATTTT
TRBV7-8	TRBD2	-	TRBJ2-1	CASSPMVAGGSYNEQFF	TGTGCCAGCAGCCCCATGGTAGCGGGGGGGTCCTACAATGAGCAGTTCTTC
TRBV4-1	-	-	TRBJ2-7	CASSQGAELRGEQYF	TGCGCCAGCAGCCAAGGGGCAGAGCTCCGTGGGGAGCAGTACTTC
TRBV5-6	-	-	TRBJ2-3	CASSFPSFSTDTQYF	TGTGCCAGCAGCTTCCCGAGCTTTAGCACAGATACGCAGTATTTT
TRBV6-1	TRBD1	-	TRBJ2-7	CASSDGPGGKGEQYF	TGTGCCAGCAGTGACGGACCAGGGGGCAAAGGCGAGCAGTACTTC
TRBV27	-	-	TRBJ1-6	CASSFGQLGSSYNSPLHF	TGTGCCAGCAGTTTTGGACAACTGGGTTCGTCCTATAATTCACCCCTCCACTTT
TRBV19	-	few	TRBJ2-7	CASKTAGDPPEQYF	TGTGCCAGTAAAACGGCAGGGGACCCCCCCGAGCAGTACTTC
TRBV6-2/TRBV6-3	-	-	TRBJ2-7	CASSLLSYEQYF	TGTGCCAGCAGTCTCCTATCCTACGAGCAGTACTTC
TRBV7-2	TRBD1	-	TRBJ1-1	CASSSQGGWMTF	TGTGCCAGCAGCTCCCAGGGGGGATGGATGACTTTT
TRBV27	TRBD1	-	TRBJ1-1	CASSFPPGQGATEAFF	TGTGCCAGCAGTTTCCCTCCGGGACAGGGGGCGACTGAAGCTTTCTTT
TRBV7-9	-	-	TRBJ1-1	CASSFTSNTEAFF	TGTGCCAGCAGCTTTACATCGAACACTGAAGCTTTCTTT
TRBV25-1	TRBD1	-	TRBJ2-5	CASSLTGGGGWTQYF	TGTGCCAGCAGCTTGACAGGGGGCGGGGGTTGGACCCAGTACTTC
TRBV19	-	-	TRBJ1-6	CASSPVPVDYSPLHF	TGTGCCAGTAGTCCGGTGCCCGTTGACTATTCACCCCTCCACTTT
TRBV5-1	TRBD2	-	TRBJ2-1	CASSPVRGGNNEQFF	TGCGCCAGCAGCCCTGTCCGGGGGGGCAACAATGAGCAGTTCTTC
TRBV7-9	-	few	TRBJ1-2	CASSYTEIYGYTF	TGTGCCAGCAGCTATACGGAGATCTATGGCTACACCTTC
TRBV9	TRBD1	-	TRBJ1-6	CASSTRTGENSPLHF	TGTGCCAGCAGCACCCGGACAGGGGAAAATTCACCCCTCCACTTT
TRBV19	-	-	TRBJ1-4	CASSTARGTNEKLFF	TGTGCCAGTAGTACCGCCCGGGGAACTAATGAAAAACTGTTTTTT
TRBV6-4	TRBD1	-	TRBJ2-7	CASRGTRTGIYEQYF	TGTGCCAGCAGGGGAACTAGGACAGGGATCTACGAGCAGTACTTC
TRBV27	-	-	TRBJ2-2	CASSSSTRGTGELFF	TGTGCCAGCAGTTCCTCGACCCGAGGCACCGGGGAGCTGTTTTTT
TRBV28	-	-	TRBJ2-3	CASSLSGSDTQYF	TGTGCCAGCAGTTTATCGGGGTCAGATACGCAGTATTTT
TRBV4-3	-	-	TRBJ2-1	CASSQKANNEQFF	TGCGCCAGCAGCCAAAAAGCGAACAATGAGCAGTTCTTC
TRBV7-2	-	-	TRBJ1-3	CASSFRQAGNTIYF	TGTGCCAGCAGCTTTCGACAGGCTGGAAACACCATATATTTT
TRBV6-6	-	-	TRBJ2-7	CASSRLSSVPYEQYF	TGTGCCAGCAGCCGTCTTTCTAGCGTCCCCTACGAGCAGTACTTC
TRBV5-4	TRBD2	-	TRBJ2-7	CASRLERERGYEQYF	TGTGCCAGCAGGCTGGAGCGGGAGAGGGGCTACGAGCAGTACTTC